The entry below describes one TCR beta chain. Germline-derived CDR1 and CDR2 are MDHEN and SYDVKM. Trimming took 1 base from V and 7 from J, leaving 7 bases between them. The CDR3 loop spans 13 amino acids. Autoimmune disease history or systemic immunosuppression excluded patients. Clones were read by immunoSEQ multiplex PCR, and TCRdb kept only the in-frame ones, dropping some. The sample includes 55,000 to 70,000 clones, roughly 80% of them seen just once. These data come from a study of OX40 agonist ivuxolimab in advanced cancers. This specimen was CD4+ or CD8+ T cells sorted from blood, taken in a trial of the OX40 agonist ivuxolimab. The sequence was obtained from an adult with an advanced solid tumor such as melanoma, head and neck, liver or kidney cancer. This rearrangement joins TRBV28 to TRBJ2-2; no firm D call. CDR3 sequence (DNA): TGTGCCAGCAGTTTATCTGTAAACGGGGAGCTGTTTTTT. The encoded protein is CASSLSVNGELFF.